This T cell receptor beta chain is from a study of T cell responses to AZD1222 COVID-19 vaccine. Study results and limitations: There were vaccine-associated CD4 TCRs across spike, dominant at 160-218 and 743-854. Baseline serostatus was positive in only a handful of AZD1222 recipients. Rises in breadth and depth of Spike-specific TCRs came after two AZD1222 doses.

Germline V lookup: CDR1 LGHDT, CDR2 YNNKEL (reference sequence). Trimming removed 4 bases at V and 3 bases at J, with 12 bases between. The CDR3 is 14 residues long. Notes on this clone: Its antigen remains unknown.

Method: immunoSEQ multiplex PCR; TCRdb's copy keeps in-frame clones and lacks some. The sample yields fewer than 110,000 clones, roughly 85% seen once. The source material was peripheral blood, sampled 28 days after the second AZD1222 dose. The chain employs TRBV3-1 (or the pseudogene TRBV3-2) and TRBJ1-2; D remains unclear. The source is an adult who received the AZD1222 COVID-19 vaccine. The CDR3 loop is CASSPGDKDYGYTF. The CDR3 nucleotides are TGTGCCAGCAGCCCGGGAGACAAGGACTATGGCTACACCTTC.